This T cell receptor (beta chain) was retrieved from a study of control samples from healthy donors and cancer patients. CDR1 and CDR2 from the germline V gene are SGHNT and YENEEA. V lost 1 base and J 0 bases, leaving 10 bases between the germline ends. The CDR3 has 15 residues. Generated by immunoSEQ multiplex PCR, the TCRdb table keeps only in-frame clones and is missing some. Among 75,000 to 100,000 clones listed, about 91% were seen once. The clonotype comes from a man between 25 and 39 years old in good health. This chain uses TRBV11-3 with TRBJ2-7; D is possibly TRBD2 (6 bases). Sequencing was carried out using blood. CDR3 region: CASSLVEGSSYEQYF. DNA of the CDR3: TGTGCCAGCAGCTTAGTGGAGGGTAGCTCCTACGAGCAGTACTTC.